The 5 T cell receptor beta chains below all came from one sample that was sequenced in a study of T cell repertoires in cytomegalovirus infection. TCRdb re-derived calls from the reads in MiXCR, one entry per CDR3 protein. Of hundreds of thousands of distinct CDR3 sequences in the sample, less than 25% were seen once. The sequencing sample was made of CD8+ T cells from PBMCs. These receptors all stem from a human donor in good health (CMV status not recorded). Some clones in this sample may be carry-over from other donors' samples.

This clonotype was seen ten or more times. The chain recombines TRBV7-8 with TRBJ1-2; the D gene is possibly TRBD1 (5 bases). Germline V gene sequence: CDR1 SGHVS, CDR2 FQNEAQ. V gave up 1 base and J gave up 5 bases, with 20 bases separating them. This CDR3 has 17 amino acids. The CDR3: CASSLGVIVGTGYGYTF. The CDR3, as DNA: TGTGCCAGCAGCTTAGGCGTGATTGTGGGGACCGGGTATGGCTACACCTTC.

V usage is TRBV6-2 or TRBV6-3 and J usage is TRBJ2-7; the match to TRBD2 covers 8 bases. The CDR3 covers 13 residues. The V gene's germline CDR1 is MNHEY and CDR2 SVGEGT. V was pared by 8 bases and J by 0 bases, with 3 bases of the junction left unmatched. In nucleotides, the CDR3 is TGTGCCAGCTTCCTAGCGGGCTCCTACGAGCAGTACTTC. It codes for CASFLAGSYEQYF.

The genes are TRBV20-1 and TRBJ2-7, with D possibly being TRBD1 or TRBD2 (6 bases each). Germline values: CDR1 DFQATT, CDR2 SNEGSKA (reference sequence). The CDR3 sequence is 14 residues long. V was pared by 6 bases and J by 4 bases, with 19 bases between. The CDR3 loop is CSAAVRGASYEQYV. In nucleotides, the CDR3 is TGCAGTGCGGCCGTAAGGGGGGCTTCATACGAGCAGTACGTC.

This sequence joins TRBV6-5 and TRBJ2-1; D not resolved. The CDR3 totals 13 residues. The germline V gene has CDR1 MNHEY and CDR2 SVGAGI. V was clipped by 6 bases and J by 8 bases, with 14 bases between them. The CDR3 sequence: CASRLMEWDEQFF. CDR3 coding DNA: TGTGCCAGCAGGCTCATGGAGTGGGATGAGCAGTTCTTC.

The rearrangement uses TRBV7-6 and TRBJ2-5; no firm D call. The CDR3 loop spans 15 amino acids. V was clipped by 3 bases and J by 3 bases, with 14 bases between them. CDR1 and CDR2 (germline): SGHVS, FNYEAQ. CDR3 nucleotides: TGTGCCAGCAGCTTCATTAGTAGTAGGGAAGAGACCCAGTACTTC. Amino acid sequence: CASSFISSREETQYF.